This TCR beta chain was recorded in a study of cytomegalovirus exposure and HLA in healthy donors. Findings and caveats of the study: It was reported that the classifier diagnosed cytomegalovirus status with high specificity and sensitivity in both the original and validation cohorts. Earlier findings revealed that most TCR beta V segments proved productive either about 90% or about 30% of the time. Upon later analysis, TCR association rates were observed to vary by HLA locus, being highest for DRB1 and lowest for HLA-C.

With 6 bases clipped from V and 1 base from J, the junction kept 3 bases outside the gene matches. This CDR3 comprises 15 residues. Germline V gene data show CDR1 as MDHEN and CDR2 as SYDVKM. About this clone: What it binds is unknown.

PCR was performed using 60 Vbeta and 13 Jbeta primers. The method was immunoSEQ multiplex PCR; TCRdb's version includes in-frame clones alone and lacks a portion of them. In the table there are about 190,000 clones, 87% of which are singletons. Sequencing input: PBMCs. The V call is TRBV28, the J call TRBJ2-2; 9 bases line up with TRBD1. This TCR came from a man younger than 45 in good health and CMV-seronegative. The CDR3 region is CASSMDRGNTGELFF. The CDR3 DNA is TGTGCCAGCAGCATGGACAGGGGGAACACCGGGGAGCTGTTTTTT.